This T cell receptor beta chain is from a study of tumor-infiltrating lymphocytes in primary liver carcinoma. For the study at large: About 3.65 to 8 million productive TCRbeta reads were obtained from the samples, with similar numbers across tissue types.

Total RNA (roughly 530 ng) served as template for TCR beta cDNA synthesis primed by a constant-region primer. Libraries of TCR beta came from three nested multiplex PCR rounds with slightly modified ARM-PCR. TRBV1-TRBV30 forward primers paired with a C-beta reverse primer were used in the first two PCR rounds, which ran 9 to 10 cycles each. TCRdb re-called the multiplex PCR reads with MiXCR, one entry per CDR3 protein. The profile shows 44,000 or so distinct CDR3 sequences, roughly 70% of them singletons. Study-level points and caveats: Tumors reached a significantly greater top-250-clone fraction than blood did (p = 0.039).

Unsorted bulk tissue of about 17-32 mg yielded co-extracted RNA and DNA. Sampling targeted five separate regions of each tumor, which included the tumor centre. About this clonotype: Its antigen is still unknown.

CDR3 size: 16 residues. Trimming took off 6 bases at V and 6 bases at J, with 21 bases between the two ends. The V gene's germline CDR1 is SGHAT and CDR2 FQNNGV. The specimen sequenced was liver tumor tissue from sampling region 5. Subset indicated: tumor region T5, tumor centre. The chain uses TRBV11-2 and TRBJ2-4; no clear D. This clonotype was sampled from a man aged 40-49 years with primary liver carcinoma and hepatitis B virus infection. The CDR3 sequence is CASSQNVMGAGNIQYF. CDR3 nucleotide sequence: TGTGCCAGCAGTCAGAATGTAATGGGCGCAGGAAACATTCAGTACTTC.